This T cell receptor (beta chain) was documented in a study of blood T cell repertoires in COVID-19. A remark on this clone: It is unclear where the CDR3 begins or ends on the DNA, so no DNA is shown, and the CDR3 is as TCRdb lists it.

Assay used: immunoSEQ multiplex PCR; TCRdb lists only in-frame clones, some missing. The profile shows 100,000 to 150,000 clones, more than 80% of them singletons. The CDR3 spans 15 residues, counting both ends. V and J are TRBV21-1 and TRBJ1-2; the DNA was not used to check the table's D call, TRBD1. TRBV21-1 is deemed a pseudogene. This TCR derives from an elderly woman with COVID-19, enrolled during active disease. What was sequenced was peripheral blood. CDR3 protein: CASSKVARGIYGYTF.